This TCR beta chain was identified during a study of early T cells in non-severe SARS-CoV-2 infection. The overall study: Alpha and beta chains were unpaired, from unsorted whole-blood bulk RNA. Regarding the study as a whole: The VDJdb matching leaned toward anti-spike CD8 responses and overlooked private and CD4 specificities.

The protocol attached unique molecular identifiers to individual cDNA molecules. TCRdb redid the calling of the 5' RACE reads with MiXCR, one entry per CDR3 protein. The sample includes 50,000 to 70,000 distinct CDR3 sequences, roughly 8% of them seen just once. This CDR3 comprises 11 residues. Germline-derived CDR1 and CDR2 are SQVTM and ANQGSEA. With 7 bases removed from V and 6 bases from J, the gap between germline ends came to 12 bases. In this sample, this clonotype turned up many times. Antigen: not known. This sequence originates from an adult who was a healthcare worker with PCR-confirmed SARS-CoV-2 infection or an uninfected control (not recorded which). This rearrangement joins TRBV29-1 to TRBJ1-2; D ambiguous. The specimen sequenced was whole blood. In nucleotides, the CDR3 is TGCAGCGCCGGGGAAGAGGATGGCTACACCTTC. Residues: CSAGEEDGYTF.